This paragraph reports one T cell receptor beta chain. The antigen remains unidentified. Looked up from germline, CDR1 is MNHEY and CDR2 is SVGAGI. The CDR3 is made up of 15 amino acids. The ends were cut back, 0 bases at V and 5 bases at J, with 13 bases in the middle. Construction of the TCRbeta library involved unique molecular identifiers. TCRdb reanalysed the PCR reads using MiXCR and keeps one entry per CDR3 protein. The sample records about 440,000 distinct CDR3 sequences, over 40% being singletons. The record originates from a study of T-cell reconstitution after alpha-beta-depleted transplantation in children. Study results and caveats: By about two months after transplant, alpha-beta T cells reportedly arose from several hundred graft clones that had expanded. When one year had passed after transplant, most T-cell counts and diversity came from newly produced T cells. Surviving recipient cells, namely T cells and thymic progenitors, were the source of high day-60 TCRbeta diversity in some patients.

The clonotype originates from a girl aged 2 to 9 with aplastic anemia, due to receive a stem cell transplant. Specimen: PBMCs, collected before TCRalphabeta/CD19-depleted stem cell transplant. This sequence joins TRBV6-5 and TRBJ2-5, with D uncertain. The CDR3 is CASSYSSGVRETQYF. The CDR3 nucleotides are TGTGCCAGCAGTTACTCGAGTGGGGTGAGGGAGACCCAGTACTTC.